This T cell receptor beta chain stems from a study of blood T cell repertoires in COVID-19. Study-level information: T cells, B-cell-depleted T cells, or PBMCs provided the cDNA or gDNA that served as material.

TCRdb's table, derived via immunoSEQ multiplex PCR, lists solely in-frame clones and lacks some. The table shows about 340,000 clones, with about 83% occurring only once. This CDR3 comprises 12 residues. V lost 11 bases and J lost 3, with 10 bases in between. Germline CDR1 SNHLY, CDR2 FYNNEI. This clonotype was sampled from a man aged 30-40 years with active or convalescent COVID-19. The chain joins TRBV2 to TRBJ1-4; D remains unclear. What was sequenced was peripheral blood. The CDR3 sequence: CASSRPNEKLFF. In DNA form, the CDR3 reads TGTGCCTCTAGTCGGCCTAATGAAAAACTGTTTTTT. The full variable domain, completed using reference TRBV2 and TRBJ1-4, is EPEVTQTPSHQVTQMGQEVILRCVPISNHLYFYWYRQILGQKVEFLVSFYNNEISEKSEIFDDQFSVERPDGSNFTLKIRSTKLEDSAMYFCASSRPNEKLFFGSGTQLSVL.